This T cell receptor beta chain was profiled in a study of vaccination and CD4 T cells after COVID-19. On the study more broadly: The interval from dose two to post-vaccine sampling had a median of around 79 days, and it ranged from 14 to 241.

Worth noting for this clonotype: No antigen is known for it.

The Oncomine TCR Beta short-read assay was applied to DNA of cultured CD4+ T cells. Each CDR3 protein is one row after TCRdb ran MiXCR on the PCR reads. The sample holds fewer than 13,000 distinct CDR3 sequences, approximately 66% seen once. The length of the CDR3 is 13 residues. Deletions cut 0 bases from V and 1 base from J, with 6 bases between. Germline lookup yields CDR1 DFQATT and CDR2 SNEGSKA (reference sequence). Regarding treatment: approximately nine-day PBMC culture with coronavirus spike peptide pools or control peptides (ViraFEST assay). This TCR derives from a human donor who had recovered from COVID-19. The sequenced material came from CD4+ T cells from blood, cultured in vitro. The genes are TRBV20-1 and TRBJ1-1; D remains ambiguous. In nucleotides, the CDR3 is TGCAGTGCTAGAGAGGTGGGGAACACTGAAGCTTTCTTT. It codes for CSAREVGNTEAFF.